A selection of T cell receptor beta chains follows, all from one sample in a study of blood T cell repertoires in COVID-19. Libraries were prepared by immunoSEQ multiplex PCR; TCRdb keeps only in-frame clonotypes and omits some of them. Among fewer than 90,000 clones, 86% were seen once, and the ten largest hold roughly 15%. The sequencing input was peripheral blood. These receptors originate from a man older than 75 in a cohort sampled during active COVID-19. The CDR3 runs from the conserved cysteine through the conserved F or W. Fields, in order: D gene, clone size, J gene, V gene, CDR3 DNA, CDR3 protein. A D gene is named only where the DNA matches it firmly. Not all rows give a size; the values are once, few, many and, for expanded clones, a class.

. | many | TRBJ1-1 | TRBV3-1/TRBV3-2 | TGTGCCAGCAGCCAAGATCCGGACACTGAAGCTTTCTTT | CASSQDPDTEAFF
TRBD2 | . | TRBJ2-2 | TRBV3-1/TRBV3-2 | TGTGCCAGCAGCCCGCCGGGACTAGCGAGGAACACCGGGGAGCTGTTTTTT | CASSPPGLARNTGELFF
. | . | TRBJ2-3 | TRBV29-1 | TGCAGCGTTGAAGGTAGAGGGGGGGTTACAGATACGCAGTATTTT | CSVEGRGGVTDTQYF
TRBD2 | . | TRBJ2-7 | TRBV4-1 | TGCGCCAGCAGCCAACTGGGACTAGCGGGGGCCCCGACCTACGAGCAGTACTTC | CASSQLGLAGAPTYEQYF
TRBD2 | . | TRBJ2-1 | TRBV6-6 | TGTGCCAGCAGTTGGACTAGCGGGGGGAATAATGAGCAGTTCTTC | CASSWTSGGNNEQFF
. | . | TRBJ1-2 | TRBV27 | TGTGCCAGCAGTTTATACCCCGGGAGAGGCTACACCTTC | CASSLYPGRGYTF
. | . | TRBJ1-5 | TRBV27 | TGTGCCAGCAGTCCATCTCAGGGGACCTCCAATCAGCCCCAGCATTTT | CASSPSQGTSNQPQHF
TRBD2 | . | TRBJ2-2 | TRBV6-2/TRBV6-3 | TGTGCCAGCGGCCCGGGACTAGCGGGGTCCGGGGAGCTGTTTTTT | CASGPGLAGSGELFF
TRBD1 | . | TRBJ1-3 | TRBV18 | TGTGCCAGCTCGTCCGGGACAGGGGACTCTGGAAACACCATATATTTT | CASSSGTGDSGNTIYF
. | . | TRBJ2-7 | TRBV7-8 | TGTGCCAGCAGCACCCGGACAGTACTCTACGAGCAGTACTTC | CASSTRTVLYEQYF
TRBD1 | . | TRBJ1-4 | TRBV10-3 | TGTGCCATCAGTGAGTTAGGACAGGGCGGTAATGAAAAACTGTTTTTT | CAISELGQGGNEKLFF
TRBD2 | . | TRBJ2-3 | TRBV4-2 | TGTGCCAGCAGGCTTACTAGCGGGGGGGCGAATACGCAGTATTTT | CASRLTSGGANTQYF
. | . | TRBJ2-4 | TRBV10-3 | TGTGCCATCAGTGAGATCAGGGGTAGGGGCAAAAACATTCAGTACTTC | CAISEIRGRGKNIQYF
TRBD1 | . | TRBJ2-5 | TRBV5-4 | TGTGCCAGCAGCTTGTCAAGTACAGGGGGCGGAGAGACCCAGTACTTC | CASSLSSTGGGETQYF
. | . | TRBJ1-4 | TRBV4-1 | TGCGCCAGCAGCCAAGATTGGAGTAATGAAAAACTGTTTTTT | CASSQDWSNEKLFF
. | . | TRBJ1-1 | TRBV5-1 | TGCGCCAGCAGCTTGCTCGGGGGGAACACTGAAGCTTTCTTT | CASSLLGGNTEAFF
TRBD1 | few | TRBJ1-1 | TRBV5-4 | TGTGCCAGCAGCAGAGAGGGACAGGGGAACACTGAAGCTTTCTTT | CASSREGQGNTEAFF
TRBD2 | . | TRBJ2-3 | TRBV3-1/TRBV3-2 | TGTGCCAGCAGCCAAGGACGGGGGGGCGGGTTAGATACGCAGTATTTT | CASSQGRGGGLDTQYF
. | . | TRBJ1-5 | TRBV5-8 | TGTGCCAGCAGCTTGGGAAAAACAGGTTCTCAGCCCCAGCATTTT | CASSLGKTGSQPQHF
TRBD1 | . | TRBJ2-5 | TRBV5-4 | TGTGCCAGCAGTCCTTTCCGGGACAGCCAAGAGACCCAGTACTTC | CASSPFRDSQETQYF
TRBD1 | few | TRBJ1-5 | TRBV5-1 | TGCGCCAGCAGCCCGACAGGGGTTAATCAGCCCCAGCATTTT | CASSPTGVNQPQHF
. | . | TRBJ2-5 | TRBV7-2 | TGTGCCAGCAGCTTCGGACTACCTGGGCCCCAGTACTTC | CASSFGLPGPQYF
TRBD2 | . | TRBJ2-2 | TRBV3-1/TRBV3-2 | TGTGCCAGCAGCCAGGGGGGGGGCACCGGGGAGCTGTTTTTT | CASSQGGGTGELFF
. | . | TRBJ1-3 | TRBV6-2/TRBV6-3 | TGTGCCAGCAGTACCGACAGGCCAAGCTCTGGAAACACCATATATTTT | CASSTDRPSSGNTIYF
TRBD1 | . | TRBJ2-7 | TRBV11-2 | TGTGCCAGCAGCTCTGGACAGGGCCCCTACGAGCAGTACTTC | CASSSGQGPYEQYF
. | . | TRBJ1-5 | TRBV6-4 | TGTGCCAGCAGTGCCCTTTATGGCAATCAGCCCCAGCATTTT | CASSALYGNQPQHF
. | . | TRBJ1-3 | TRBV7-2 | TGTGCCAGCAGCTTGGACGGGGTGAACACCATATATTTT | CASSLDGVNTIYF
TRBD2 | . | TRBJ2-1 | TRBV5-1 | TGCGCCAGCAGCAGGGGACTAGCGGGGGCCACAAACAATGAGCAGTTCTTC | CASSRGLAGATNNEQFF
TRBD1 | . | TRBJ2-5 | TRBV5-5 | TGTGCCAGCAGCTTGGACAGGGGCCGGGAGACCCAGTACTTC | CASSLDRGRETQYF
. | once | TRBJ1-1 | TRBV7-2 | TGTGCCAGCAGCTCCCAGGGTGGCGGCACTGAAGCTTTCTTT | CASSSQGGGTEAFF
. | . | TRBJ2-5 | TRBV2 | TGTGCCAGCAGTCGAGGTCCCTTAGAGACCCAGTACTTC | CASSRGPLETQYF
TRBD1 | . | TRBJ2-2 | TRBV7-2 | TGTGCCAGCAGCCTGAGGACAGGGCCTCTGTTTTTT | CASSLRTGPLFF
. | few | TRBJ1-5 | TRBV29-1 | TGCAGCGTCCGCGGCGGTAGCAATCAGCCCCAGCATTTT | CSVRGGSNQPQHF
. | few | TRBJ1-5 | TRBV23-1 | TGCGCCAGCACCCATAGCAATCAGCCCCAGCATTTT | CASTHSNQPQHF
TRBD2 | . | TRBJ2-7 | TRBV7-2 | TGTGCCAGCAGCCTTTCTAGCGGGGGCCCTTTGGAGCAGTACTTC | CASSLSSGGPLEQYF
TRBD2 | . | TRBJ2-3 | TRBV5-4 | TGTGCCAGCAGCCGGTCGAGCGGGGGGATCACAGATACGCAGTATTTT | CASSRSSGGITDTQYF
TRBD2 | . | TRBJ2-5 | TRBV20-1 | TGCAGTGCTAGTAACCAGCGGGGGGGCCAAGAGACCCAGTACTTC | CSASNQRGGQETQYF
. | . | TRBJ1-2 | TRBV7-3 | TGTGCCAGCAGCTACGGCGGGGATAGGAGGGGCTACACCTTC | CASSYGGDRRGYTF
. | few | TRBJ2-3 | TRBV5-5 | TGTGCCAGCAGCCTACCGGAGGGCACAGATACGCAGTATTTT | CASSLPEGTDTQYF
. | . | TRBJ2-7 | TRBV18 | TGTGCCAGCCAACCGGGACTGGGCTCCTACGAGCAGTACTTC | CASQPGLGSYEQYF
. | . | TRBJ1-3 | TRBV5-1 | TGCGCCAGCAGCTCAGACCGTGGGGGCTTTACTGGAAACACCATATATTTT | CASSSDRGGFTGNTIYF
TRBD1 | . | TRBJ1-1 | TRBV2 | TGTGCCAGCAGTCTGGACAGGGGATACACTGAAGCTTTCTTT | CASSLDRGYTEAFF
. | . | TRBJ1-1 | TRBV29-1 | TGCAGCGTTGCTAAGGGGATCACTGAAGCTTTCTTT | CSVAKGITEAFF
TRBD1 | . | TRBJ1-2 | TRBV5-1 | TGCGCCAGCAGCTACACAGGGGGCGCGGGGGGCTACACCTTC | CASSYTGGAGGYTF
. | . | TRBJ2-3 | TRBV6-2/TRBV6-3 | TGTGCCAGCAGTAATAAGGGACTCTTCACAGATACGCAGTATTTT | CASSNKGLFTDTQYF
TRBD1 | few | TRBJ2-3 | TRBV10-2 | TGCGCCAGCAGTGAACAGGGGGGCCCAGATACGCAGTATTTT | CASSEQGGPDTQYF
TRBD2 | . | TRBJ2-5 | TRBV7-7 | TGTGCCAGCAGCCCCCGACTAGCGGGGGGGCAAGAGACCCAGTACTTC | CASSPRLAGGQETQYF
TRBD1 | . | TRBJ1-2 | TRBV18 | TGTGCCAGCTCACCCGACAGGGGAAATTATGGCTACACCTTC | CASSPDRGNYGYTF
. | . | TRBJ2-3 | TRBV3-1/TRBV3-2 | TGTGCCAGCAGCCAGGATCAAACGACGGGAGATACGCAGTATTTT | CASSQDQTTGDTQYF
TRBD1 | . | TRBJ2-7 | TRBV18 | TGTGCCAGCTCACCGGACAGGGCAGGGGGAGAGCAGTACTTC | CASSPDRAGGEQYF
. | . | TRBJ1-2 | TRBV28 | TGTGCCAGCAGTTCAGGGGACTATGGCTACACCTTC | CASSSGDYGYTF
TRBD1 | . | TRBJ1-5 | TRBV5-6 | TGTGCCAGCAGCAGTGGACAGGGACGGCGGTGGGTCAATCAGCCCCAGCATTTT | CASSSGQGRRWVNQPQHF
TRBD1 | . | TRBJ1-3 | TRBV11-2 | TGTGCCAGCAGCACGCCTAGGACAGGCGAACCTGGAAACACCATATATTTT | CASSTPRTGEPGNTIYF
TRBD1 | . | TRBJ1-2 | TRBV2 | TGTGCCAGCAGTGTTCCGACAGGGGACTATGGCTACACCTTC | CASSVPTGDYGYTF
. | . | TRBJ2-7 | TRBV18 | TGTGCCAGCTCACCATCACAGACCTCCTACGAGCAGTACTTC | CASSPSQTSYEQYF
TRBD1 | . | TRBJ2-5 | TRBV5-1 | TGCGCCAGCAGCTTGCAGGGGGTCGGGGAGACCCAGTACTTC | CASSLQGVGETQYF